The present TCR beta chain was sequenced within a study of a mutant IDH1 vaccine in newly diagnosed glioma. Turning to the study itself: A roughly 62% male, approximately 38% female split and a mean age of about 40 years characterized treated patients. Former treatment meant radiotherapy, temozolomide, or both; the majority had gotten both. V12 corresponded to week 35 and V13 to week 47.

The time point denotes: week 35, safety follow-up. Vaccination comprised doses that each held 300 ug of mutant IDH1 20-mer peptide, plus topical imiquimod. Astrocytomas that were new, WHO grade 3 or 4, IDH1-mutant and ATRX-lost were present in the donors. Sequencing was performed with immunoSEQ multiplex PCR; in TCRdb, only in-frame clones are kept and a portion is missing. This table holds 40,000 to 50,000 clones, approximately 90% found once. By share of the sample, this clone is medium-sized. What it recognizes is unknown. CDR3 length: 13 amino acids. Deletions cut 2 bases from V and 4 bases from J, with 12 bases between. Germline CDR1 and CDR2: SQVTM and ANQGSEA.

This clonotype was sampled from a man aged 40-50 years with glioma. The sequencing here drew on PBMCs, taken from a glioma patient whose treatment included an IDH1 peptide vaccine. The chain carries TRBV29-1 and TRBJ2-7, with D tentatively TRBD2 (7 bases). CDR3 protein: CSVERGEGYEQYF. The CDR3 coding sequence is TGCAGCGTTGAAAGGGGGGAGGGTTACGAGCAGTACTTC.